This T cell receptor beta chain stems from a study of OX40 agonist ivuxolimab in advanced cancers. For the study at large: Ivuxolimab was delivered to patients intravenously every 2 weeks at doses spanning 0.01 to 10 mg/kg.

As regards this clone: Its antigen is unidentified.

Study-wide results and caveats: Average numbers of expanded clones were greater in CD8+ T cells than in CD4+. CD4+ and CD8+ T cells in blood underwent clonal expansion by week 6 at 0.1 to 3.0 mg/kg.

Method: immunoSEQ multiplex PCR; TCRdb's copy keeps in-frame clones and lacks some. Of around 68,000 clones in the sample, around 93% are singletons; the top ten hold 0.8% to 1.2%. The CDR3 sequence is 12 residues long. Germline V gives CDR1 MNHNS, CDR2 SASEGT. V was clipped by 5 bases and J by 4 bases, with 6 bases between them. Any history of autoimmune disease or systemic immunosuppression disqualified patients. Material: CD4+ or CD8+ T cells sorted from blood, obtained in a trial of the OX40 agonist ivuxolimab. The sequence derives from an adult with an advanced solid tumor such as melanoma, head and neck, liver or kidney cancer. This chain links TRBV6-1 with TRBJ1-5, with unresolved D. The CDR3 region is CASSSTNQPQHF. The CDR3 nucleotides are TGTGCCAGCAGTTCCACGAATCAGCCCCAGCATTTT.